The clone carrying this T cell receptor beta chain was seen only a few times. Its antigen is undetermined. The entry originates in a study of CD8+CD57+ T cells in acquired aplastic anemia. Study information: Roughly 3.2 ug was the average amount of DNA from sorted CD4+ and CD8+ cells. An average of roughly 11 million reads for CD4+ cells was obtained from healthy donors.

Germline values: CDR1 LNHDA, CDR2 SQIVND (reference sequence). The CDR3 consists of 14 residues. The ends lost 7 bases at V and 3 bases at J; junction bases unmatched: 6. TCR beta VDJ combinations and CDR3 sequences were profiled from genomic DNA. In TCRdb, the reads were re-called with MiXCR into one record per CDR3 protein. The sample has under 200,000 distinct CDR3 sequences; approximately 60% are singletons. Overall study findings and caveats: Between patients and controls, approximately 29 CD8+ CDR3 sequences were found in common. Patients did not significantly differ from controls in CD8+ Simpson's diversity.

This sequence joins TRBV19 and TRBJ1-5; 7 bases align to TRBD1. The source of this sequence is a human donor in good health. Source material: sorted CD4+, CD8+, or CD8+CD57+ T cells (not recorded which) from PBMCs. In DNA, the CDR3 is TGTGCCAGTACCCGGGACAGTCCCAATCAGCCCCAGCATTTT. It is translated as CASTRDSPNQPQHF.